These 2 T cell receptor beta chains were all obtained from the same sample, sequenced in a study of shared clonotypes between healthy human individuals. TCRdb's copy holds only in-frame clones and misses some; the assay was immunoSEQ multiplex PCR. This sample has millions of clones, with roughly 96% found just once. Sequencing was done on a sample of naive CD4+ T cells sorted from blood. The subset is: CD45RA+ positively selected. Every receptor here comes from a man between 18 and 35 years old in good health.

This rearrangement joins TRBV10-3 to TRBJ2-3, with 10 bases that match TRBD2. After removal of 7 bases from V and 4 bases from J, the junction contained 2 bases not matched to a gene. This CDR3 has 13 amino acids. Germline V gene sequence: CDR1 ENHRY, CDR2 SYGVKD. CDR3 DNA sequence: TGTGCCATCAAAGCGGGAGGGGCAGATACGCAGTATTTT. It is translated as CAIKAGGADTQYF.

This chain joins TRBV19 and TRBJ1-2, with 10 bases aligning to TRBD1. This CDR3 is built from 16 residues. In germline, CDR1 is LNHDA, CDR2 SQIVND (reference sequence). J gave up 6 bases and V 6 bases, and 13 bases lay outside the gene matches. The CDR3 sequence: CASRAQGAGTGDGYTF. The CDR3, as DNA: TGTGCCAGTAGAGCCCAAGGGGCCGGGACAGGGGATGGCTACACCTTC.